This T cell receptor (beta chain) was observed in a study of identical twins. This clonotype was detected a few times. The antigen is undetermined. Germline lookup yields CDR1 MGHRA and CDR2 YSYEKL. V gave up 1 base and J gave up 6 bases; unmatched junction bases: 5. This CDR3 region has 15 residues. The authors used template switching to add a universal primer site and gave cDNA unique molecular identifiers. TCRdb fed the 5' RACE reads into MiXCR, producing one record per CDR3 protein. The sample has around 1.7 million distinct CDR3 sequences; less than 40% are singletons. Points from the study as a whole: Abundant cord blood beta clonotypes carried fewer insertions; memory repertoires showed none. Findings came from cross-sectional statistics, without long-term follow-up of donors. An excess of low generation probability was shown by twin-shared out-of-frame alpha sequences.

The sequence derives from a newborn girl in good health. The sample consisted of cord blood. V is TRBV4-1 and J is TRBJ2-1, with 8 bases that match TRBD2. For the CDR3, the DNA is TGCGCCAGCAGCCAAGGAGCGGGAGTGGGCAATGAGCAGTTCTTC. Its protein product is CASSQGAGVGNEQFF.